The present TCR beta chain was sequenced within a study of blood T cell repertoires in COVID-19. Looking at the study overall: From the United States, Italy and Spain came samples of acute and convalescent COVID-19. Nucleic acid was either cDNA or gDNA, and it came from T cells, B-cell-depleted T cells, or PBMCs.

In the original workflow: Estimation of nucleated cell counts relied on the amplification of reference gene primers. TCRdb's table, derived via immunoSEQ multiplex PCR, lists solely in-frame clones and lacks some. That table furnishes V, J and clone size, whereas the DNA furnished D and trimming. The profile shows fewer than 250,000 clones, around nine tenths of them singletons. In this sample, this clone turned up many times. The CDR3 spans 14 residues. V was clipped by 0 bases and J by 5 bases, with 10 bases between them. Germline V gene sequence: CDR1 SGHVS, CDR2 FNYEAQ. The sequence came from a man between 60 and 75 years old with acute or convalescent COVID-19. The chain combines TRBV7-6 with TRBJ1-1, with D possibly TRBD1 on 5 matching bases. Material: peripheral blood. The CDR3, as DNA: TGTGCCAGCAGCTTAGCCGCCAGGGTGACTGAAGCTTTCTTT. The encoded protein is CASSLAARVTEAFF.